This T cell receptor beta chain was recorded in a study of T cells in Graves' hyperthyroidism and ophthalmopathy. RNA transcripts gave rise to amplified TCR beta CDR3 regions. TCR CDR3 underwent first-round RT-PCR with the HTBI primer set. TCRdb passed the multiplex PCR reads through MiXCR, listing each CDR3 protein once. The sample shows hundreds of thousands of distinct CDR3 sequences, about 45% of them seen only once. Study-wide results and limits: Before onset, by a median of around 6.1 months, the model predicted ophthalmopathy. By a 13 V-J model, ophthalmopathy was set apart from stable hyperthyroidism.

CDR1 is SNHLY and CDR2 is FYNNEI in the germline V gene. This CDR3 contains 14 residues. V was pared by 8 bases and J by 1 base, with 14 bases between. Comments on this clonotype: As yet, its antigen is unknown.

The authors deemed Graves' hyperthyroidism stable absent ophthalmopathy progression within 18 months. The clonotype was recovered from a woman aged 18-29 years with Graves' hyperthyroidism. This chain connects TRBV2 to TRBJ1-1; D uncertain. The sample comprised peripheral blood or thyroid tissue (not recorded which). The CDR3 DNA is TGTGCCAGCTCACTGGACGTCTCGAACACTGAAGCTTTCTTT. Its translation is CASSLDVSNTEAFF.